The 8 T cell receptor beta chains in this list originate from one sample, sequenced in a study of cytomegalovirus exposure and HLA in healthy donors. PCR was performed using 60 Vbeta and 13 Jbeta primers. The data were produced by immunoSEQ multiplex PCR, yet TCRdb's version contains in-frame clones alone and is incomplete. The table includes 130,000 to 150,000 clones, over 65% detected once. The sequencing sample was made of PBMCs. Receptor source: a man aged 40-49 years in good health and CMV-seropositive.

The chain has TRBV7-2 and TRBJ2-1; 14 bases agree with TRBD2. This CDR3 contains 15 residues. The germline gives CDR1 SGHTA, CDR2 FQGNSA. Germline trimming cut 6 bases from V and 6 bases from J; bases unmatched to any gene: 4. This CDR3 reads CASRGLAGVTNEQFF. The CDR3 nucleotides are TGTGCCAGCAGGGGACTAGCGGGAGTCACCAATGAGCAGTTCTTC.

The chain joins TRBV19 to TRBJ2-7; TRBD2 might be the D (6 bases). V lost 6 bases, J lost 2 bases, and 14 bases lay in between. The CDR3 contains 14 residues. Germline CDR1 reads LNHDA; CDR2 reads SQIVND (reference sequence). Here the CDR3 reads CASSDRGITYEQYF. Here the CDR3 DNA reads TGTGCCAGTAGCGACCGGGGGATAACCTACGAGCAGTACTTC.

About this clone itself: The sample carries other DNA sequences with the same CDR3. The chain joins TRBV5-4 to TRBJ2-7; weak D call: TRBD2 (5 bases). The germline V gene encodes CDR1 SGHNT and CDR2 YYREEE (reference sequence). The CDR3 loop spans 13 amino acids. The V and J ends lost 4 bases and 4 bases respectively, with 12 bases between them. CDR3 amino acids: CASSLSEGYEQYF. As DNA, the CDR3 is TGTGCCAGCAGCCTGTCTGAGGGATACGAGCAGTACTTC.

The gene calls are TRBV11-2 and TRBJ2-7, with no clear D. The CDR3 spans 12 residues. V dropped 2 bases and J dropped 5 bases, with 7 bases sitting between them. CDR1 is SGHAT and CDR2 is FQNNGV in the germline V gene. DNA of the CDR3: TGTGCCAGCAGCTTAACTCAGGACGAGCAGTACTTC. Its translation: CASSLTQDEQYF.

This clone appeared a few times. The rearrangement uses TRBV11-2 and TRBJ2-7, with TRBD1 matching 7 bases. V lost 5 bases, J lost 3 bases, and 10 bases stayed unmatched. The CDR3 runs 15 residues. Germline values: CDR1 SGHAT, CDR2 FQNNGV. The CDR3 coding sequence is TGTGCCAGCAGCCTCTACAGGGGATTTATCTACGAGCAGTACTTC. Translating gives CASSLYRGFIYEQYF. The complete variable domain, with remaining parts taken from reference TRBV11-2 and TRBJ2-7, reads EAGVAQSPRYKIIEKRQSVAFWCNPISGHATLYWYQQILGQGPKLLIQFQNNGVVDDSQLPKDRFSAERLKGVDSTLKIQPAKLEDSAVYLCASSLYRGFIYEQYFGPGTRLTVT.

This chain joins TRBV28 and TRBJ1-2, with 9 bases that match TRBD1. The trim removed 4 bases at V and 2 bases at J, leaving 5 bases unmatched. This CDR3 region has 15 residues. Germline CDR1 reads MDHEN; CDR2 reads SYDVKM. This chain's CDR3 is CASSSETGGNYGYTF. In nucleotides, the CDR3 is TGTGCCAGCAGTTCCGAAACAGGGGGCAACTATGGCTACACCTTC.

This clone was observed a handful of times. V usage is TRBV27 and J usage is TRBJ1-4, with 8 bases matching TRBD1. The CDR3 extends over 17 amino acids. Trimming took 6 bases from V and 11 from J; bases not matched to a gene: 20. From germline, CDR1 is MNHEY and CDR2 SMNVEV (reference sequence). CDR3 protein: CASSPFYGQGEGYKLFF. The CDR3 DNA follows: TGTGCCAGCAGCCCCTTTTATGGACAGGGTGAAGGTTATAAACTGTTTTTT.

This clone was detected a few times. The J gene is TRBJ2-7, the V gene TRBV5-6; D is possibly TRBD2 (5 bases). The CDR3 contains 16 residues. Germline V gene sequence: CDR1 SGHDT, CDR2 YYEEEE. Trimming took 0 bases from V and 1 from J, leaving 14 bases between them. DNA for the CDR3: TGTGCCAGCAGCTTGGGAGAACGGGGATTTTCCTACGAGCAGTACTTC. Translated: CASSLGERGFSYEQYF.